This T cell receptor (beta chain) appears in the sequencing data of a study of blood T cell repertoires in COVID-19. Sequencing was performed with immunoSEQ multiplex PCR; in TCRdb, only in-frame clones are kept and a portion is missing. The sample has under 350,000 clones; around 86% are singletons. The sample taken for sequencing was PBMCs or T cells enriched from blood (not recorded which). This sequence originates from a woman aged 35 to 49 with acute COVID-19.

The CDR3 sequence is CASSLGTTWGYTF. DNA of the CDR3: TGTGCCAGCAGCTTAGGGACAACATGGGGCTACACCTTC. The chain carries TRBV11-2 and TRBJ1-2; tentative D call: TRBD1 (5 bases). V lost 1 base and J 8 bases, leaving 11 bases between the germline ends. Germline values: CDR1 SGHAT, CDR2 FQNNGV. The CDR3 has 13 residues.